This T cell receptor (beta chain) was identified during a study of T cell repertoires in cytomegalovirus infection. About the research overall: In public TCR beta signatures, there were indications of both CMV infection and matching HLA type.

J lost 8 bases, V lost 3 bases, and 7 bases had no gene match. The CDR3 loop spans 15 amino acids. The V gene's germline CDR1 is SGHVS and CDR2 FQNEAQ. This clonotype was detected many times. What it binds is unknown. TCRdb passed the reads through MiXCR, listing each CDR3 protein once. This sample has hundreds of thousands of distinct CDR3 sequences; roughly 36% occur once, and the top ten carry over 15%. This material consisted of cultured PBMCs, taken from culture after CMV antigen stimulation. This TCR was recovered from a human donor in good health (CMV status not recorded). Some clones in this sample may be carry-over from other donors' samples. The chain has TRBV7-8 and TRBJ1-4; 9 positions agree with TRBD1. The DNA for the CDR3 is TGTGCCAGCAGCTTGCGGACAGGGGAATACGAAAAACTGTTTTTT. This sequence encodes CASSLRTGEYEKLFF.